Following are 14 T cell receptor beta chains from one sample sequenced in a study of T-cell reconstitution after alpha-beta-depleted transplantation in children. The TCRbeta library was prepared with unique molecular identifiers. TCRdb processed the PCR reads anew with MiXCR; each CDR3 protein has one entry. The data contain some 830,000 distinct CDR3 sequences, roughly 15% of them singletons. The specimen comprised PBMCs, mostly from graft donor cells, sampled 360 days after TCRalphabeta/CD19-depleted stem cell transplant. These receptors were collected from a male patient aged 10 to 17 who had a stem cell transplant for acute lymphoblastic leukemia, so the T cells may come from the graft donor.

The V gene is TRBV12-3 or TRBV12-4, the J gene TRBJ2-1; TRBD1 matches at 8 bases. J lost 8 bases, V lost 6 bases, and 6 bases had no gene match. The CDR3 loop spans 13 amino acids. As DNA, the CDR3 is TGTGCCAGCAGATCACAGGGGGTCCATGAGCAGTTCTTC. Translating gives CASRSQGVHEQFF.

This rearrangement joins TRBV20-1 to TRBJ1-2, with 9 bases lining up with TRBD1. From germline, CDR1 is DFQATT and CDR2 SNEGSKA (reference sequence). This CDR3 spans 14 amino acids. The junction had 6 bases not matched to a gene; V was cut back by 3 bases and J by 4 bases. The CDR3 protein is CSARRDRDLYGYTF. For the CDR3, the DNA is TGCAGTGCTAGGCGGGACAGGGACCTCTATGGCTACACCTTC.

There are a few counts of this clonotype. The rearrangement joins TRBV5-4 to TRBJ2-1; D may match TRBD1 or TRBD2 (5 bases each). The CDR3 sequence is 17 residues long. Germline CDR1 and CDR2: SGHNT and YYREEE (reference sequence). The V gene lost 0 bases and the J gene lost 0 bases, with 13 bases spanning the gap. The CDR3 bases are TGTGCCAGCAGCTTGGCCCCGGGGCTCCGCTCCTACAATGAGCAGTTCTTC. The encoded protein is CASSLAPGLRSYNEQFF.

The chain employs TRBV6-2 or TRBV6-3 and TRBJ2-7, with D hard to call. Looked up from germline, CDR1 is MNHEY and CDR2 is SVGEGT. The CDR3 extends over 15 amino acids. Between the trimmed V and J ends, which lost 1 base and 1 base, there was a span of 11 bases. DNA for the CDR3: TGTGCCAGCAGTTACTATGGCTACCTTTCCTACGAGCAGTACTTC. Its protein product is CASSYYGYLSYEQYF.

This clonotype was seen a handful of times. The rearrangement links TRBV5-1 to TRBJ2-1, with 11 bases matching TRBD2. Germline V gene lookup returns CDR1 SGHRS and CDR2 YFSETQ. The CDR3 spans 17 residues. Trimming removed 4 bases from V and 0 bases from J; junction bases left unmatched: 6. CDR3 loop: CASSPTSGDASYNEQFF. The CDR3 region has the DNA TGCGCCAGCAGCCCGACTAGCGGGGATGCCTCCTACAATGAGCAGTTCTTC.

This chain joins TRBV4-1 and TRBJ1-4, with a tentative D call TRBD1 (6 bases). The germline gives CDR1 MGHRA, CDR2 YSYEKL. V lost 6 bases and J lost 4, with 18 bases in between. This CDR3 is built from 16 residues. The CDR3 reads CASRGGWQVLNEKLFF. CDR3 nucleotides: TGCGCCAGCAGAGGGGGATGGCAGGTCCTTAATGAAAAACTGTTTTTT.

This clonotype was counted only a few times. The chain uses TRBV12-3 or TRBV12-4 and TRBJ1-5; 7 bases line up with TRBD1. The CDR3 contains 15 residues. The junction had 7 bases not matched to a gene; V was cut back by 6 bases and J by 2 bases. CDR3 nucleotides: TGTGCCAGCAGCTCCGACAGGGTGGGCAATCAGCCCCAGCATTTT. This gives the protein CASSSDRVGNQPQHF.

The J gene is TRBJ2-7, the V gene TRBV12-3 or TRBV12-4, with 11 bases lining up with TRBD2. Trimming removed 6 bases from V and 3 bases from J; junction bases left unmatched: 7. The CDR3 sequence is 15 residues long. The CDR3 DNA reads TGTGCCAGCAGCTGGGGGGGACTAGCGGTCTACGAGCAGTACTTC. It yields the protein CASSWGGLAVYEQYF.

J is TRBJ1-2 and V is TRBV5-1; 7 bases fit TRBD1. The V gene end was trimmed by 3 bases and the J gene end by 4 bases; junction bases not matched to a gene: 6. The CDR3 has 14 residues. Germline V gene sequence: CDR1 SGHRS, CDR2 YFSETQ. CDR3 sequence reads: CASSWRQGVYGYTF. The CDR3 coding sequence is TGCGCCAGCAGCTGGAGACAGGGAGTCTATGGCTACACCTTC.

The V and J genes are TRBV9 and TRBJ2-5, with D maybe TRBD2 (6 bases). Germline CDR1 SGDLS, CDR2 YYNGEE. Trimming stripped 1 base from V and 2 bases from J, with 9 bases between. The CDR3 is 14 amino acids. CDR3 amino acids: CASSVSGLQETQYF. The CDR3 DNA follows: TGTGCCAGCAGCGTAAGCGGGCTGCAAGAGACCCAGTACTTC.

The chain is built from TRBV4-1 and TRBJ2-2, with D unclear. Between the trimmed V and J ends, which lost 1 base and 4 bases, there was a span of 10 bases. Per the germline V gene, CDR1 is MGHRA and CDR2 is YSYEKL. The CDR3 length is 15 residues. Here the CDR3 reads CASSQGIVATGELFF. The CDR3 DNA reads TGCGCCAGCAGCCAAGGGATAGTGGCCACCGGGGAGCTGTTTTTT.

The V gene is TRBV5-1, the J gene TRBJ1-4; TRBD1 matches at 8 bases. V dropped 1 base and J dropped 0; count of bases not matched to a gene: 11. CDR1 is SGHRS, CDR2 YFSETQ, per germline. The CDR3 runs to 19 residues. In DNA, the CDR3 is TGCGCCAGCAGCTTGCGTCCCGGGACAGGAACAGCAACTAATGAAAAACTGTTTTTT. As protein: CASSLRPGTGTATNEKLFF. The full variable domain, rest sourced from reference TRBV5-1 and TRBJ1-4, is KAGVTQTPRYLIKTRGQQVTLSCSPISGHRSVSWYQQTPGQGLQFLFEYFSETQRNKGNFPGRFSGRQFSNSRSEMNVSTLELGDSALYLCASSLRPGTGTATNEKLFFGSGTQLSVL.

This clonotype occurred a few times. The rearrangement uses TRBV24-1 and TRBJ2-3; D call uncertain. The germline V gene encodes CDR1 KGHDR and CDR2 SFDVKD. CDR3 length equals 12 residues. V was cut by 0 bases and J by 5 bases, with 2 bases left in between. The CDR3 sequence: CATSDLGDTQYF. The CDR3 DNA sequence: TGTGCCACCAGTGATTTGGGAGATACGCAGTATTTT.

The V and J genes are TRBV20-1 and TRBJ2-5; D possibly corresponds to TRBD2 (5 bases). Germline V lookup: CDR1 DFQATT, CDR2 SNEGSKA (reference sequence). V dropped 0 bases and J dropped 7 bases, with 18 bases sitting between them. CDR3 length: 15 amino acids. The CDR3, as DNA: TGCAGTGCTAGAGATCATGCGGGCGGGTCAGGGACCCAGTACTTC. Its translation is CSARDHAGGSGTQYF.